Listed below are T cell receptor beta chains from one sample, sequenced in a study of T cell repertoires in aging, cancer and after chemotherapy. In TCRdb, the multiplex PCR reads were re-called with MiXCR into one record per CDR3 protein. The sample lists some 11,000 distinct CDR3 sequences, 25% to 35% occurring once. The material sequenced was blood. Every receptor here comes from a human donor in good health. CDR3s include the opening cysteine and the closing phenylalanine or tryptophan. Fields, in order: J gene, clone size, D gene, V gene, CDR3 protein, CDR3 DNA. The D gene is left open where the match is weak. Not every row has a clone size; where given, it reads once, few, many or a size class.

>TRBJ1-1|medium-sized|TRBD1|TRBV29-1
CSGRDRGGNTEAFF
TGCAGCGGACGGGACAGGGGTGGGAACACTGAAGCTTTCTTT
>TRBJ2-7|-|-|TRBV7-9
CASSLGGSEQYF
TGTGCCAGCAGCTTAGGGGGGTCCGAGCAGTACTTC
>TRBJ2-2|-|-|TRBV19
CASSIDPYRSTGELFF
TGTGCCAGTAGTATAGACCCTTATCGAAGCACCGGGGAGCTGTTTTTT
>TRBJ2-3|few|-|TRBV30
CASQGIPTDTQYF
TGTGCCTCGCAGGGGATCCCCACAGATACGCAGTATTTT
>TRBJ2-1|-|-|TRBV28
CASSLGRVTEQFF
TGTGCCAGCAGTTTAGGACGGGTTACAGAGCAGTTCTTC
>TRBJ1-2|few|-|TRBV13
CASSLGGLWADGYTF
TGTGCCAGCAGCTTAGGTGGCCTATGGGCGGATGGCTACACCTTC
>TRBJ2-3|-|TRBD2|TRBV5-1
CASSLLLAGTDTQYF
TGCGCCAGCAGCTTGCTACTAGCGGGGACAGATACGCAGTATTTT
>TRBJ2-3|-|TRBD2|TRBV20-1
CSASPTSPTYTQYF
TGCAGTGCTAGCCCGACTAGCCCCACTTATACGCAGTATTTT
>TRBJ1-5|once|TRBD1|TRBV7-2
CASSWQGAIEPQHF
TGTGCCAGCAGCTGGCAGGGGGCAATAGAACCCCAGCATTTT
>TRBJ2-3|-|-|TRBV19
CASSIQDFSTDTQYF
TGTGCCAGTAGTATTCAGGACTTCAGCACAGATACGCAGTATTTT
>TRBJ2-1|-|TRBD1|TRBV6-5
CASSPRGSSYNEQFF
TGTGCCAGCAGCCCCAGGGGGAGCTCCTACAATGAGCAGTTCTTC
>TRBJ2-7|few|TRBD2|TRBV18
CASSRLAGFYEQYF
TGTGCCAGCTCACGACTAGCGGGGTTCTACGAGCAGTACTTC
>TRBJ2-7|-|-|TRBV10-2
CASRVTGSSYEQYF
TGCGCCAGCAGGGTGACAGGTAGCTCCTACGAGCAGTACTTC
>TRBJ1-1|-|TRBD1|TRBV5-6
CASTRKTGVFTEAFF
TGTGCCAGCACCCGAAAAACAGGGGTTTTCACTGAAGCTTTCTTT
>TRBJ1-4|-|TRBD1|TRBV6-2/TRBV6-3
CATSGRPGTGGSDEKLFF
TGTGCCACCAGTGGTCGCCCCGGGACAGGGGGCTCAGATGAAAAACTGTTTTTT
>TRBJ2-7|-|-|TRBV20-1
CSAPGLFYEQYF
TGCAGTGCTCCGGGACTTTTCTACGAGCAGTACTTC
>TRBJ1-1|medium-sized|TRBD1|TRBV6-5
CASSPRGTGANTEAFF
TGTGCCAGCAGTCCAAGAGGGACAGGGGCGAACACTGAAGCTTTCTTT
>TRBJ2-7|-|-|TRBV12-3/TRBV12-4
CASSLAGASSYEQYF
TGTGCCAGCAGTTTAGCGGGGGCTTCCTCCTACGAGCAGTACTTC
>TRBJ2-3|-|-|TRBV7-9
CASSLGVARTDTQYF
TGTGCCAGCAGCTTAGGTGTGGCCCGCACAGATACGCAGTATTTT
>TRBJ1-3|medium-sized|TRBD1|TRBV6-5
CASSYSGQGGTIYF
TGTGCCAGCAGTTACTCCGGACAGGGCGGCACCATATATTTT
>TRBJ2-1|-|TRBD2|TRBV7-2
CASSPIKRESSYNEQFF
TGTGCCAGCAGCCCCATCAAGCGGGAGAGCTCCTACAATGAGCAGTTCTTC
>TRBJ2-7|medium-sized|-|TRBV6-1
CASSALGTVSYEQYF
TGTGCCAGCAGTGCCCTCGGGACGGTTTCCTACGAGCAGTACTTC
>TRBJ2-3|-|TRBD2|TRBV6-4
CARSEGSGGSTDTQYF
TGTGCCAGAAGTGAAGGAAGCGGGGGGAGCACAGATACGCAGTATTTT
>TRBJ2-3|few|TRBD2|TRBV5-1
CASSPERGGDTQYF
TGCGCCAGCAGCCCGGAGCGGGGGGGGGATACGCAGTATTTT
>TRBJ2-3|-|-|TRBV7-9
CASRSGRRGITDTQYF
TGTGCCAGCAGGTCGGGAAGGCGGGGTATCACAGATACGCAGTATTTT
>TRBJ1-5|medium-sized|-|TRBV20-1
CSASGGNQPQHF
TGCAGTGCTAGTGGAGGTAATCAGCCCCAGCATTTT
>TRBJ2-3|-|TRBD2|TRBV27
CASSRRWAGGPQDTQYF
TGTGCCAGCAGTCGTCGGTGGGCGGGAGGACCTCAAGATACGCAGTATTTT
>TRBJ1-5|few|TRBD1|TRBV28
CASSILQGNSNQPQHF
TGTGCCAGCAGCATTTTACAGGGGAATAGCAATCAGCCCCAGCATTTT
>TRBJ1-1|medium-sized|-|TRBV6-5
CASSYEGGVNTEAFF
TGTGCCAGCAGTTACGAAGGCGGTGTGAACACTGAAGCTTTCTTT
>TRBJ2-3|-|-|TRBV7-9
CATSGARGPDTQYF
TGTGCCACCTCGGGCGCGAGGGGCCCAGATACGCAGTATTTT
>TRBJ2-7|-|TRBD1|TRBV4-3
CASSQRAGQGTYEQYF
TGTGCCAGCAGCCAACGGGCGGGACAGGGCACCTACGAGCAGTACTTC
>TRBJ2-1|few|-|TRBV7-2
CASSFLASAYNEQFF
TGTGCCAGCAGCTTTTTGGCTAGCGCATACAATGAGCAGTTCTTC
>TRBJ2-2|few|-|TRBV27
CASRLGGRAFGELFF
TGTGCCAGCAGGTTAGGGGGGAGGGCCTTCGGGGAGCTGTTTTTT
>TRBJ2-2|few|-|TRBV6-5
CASSYDLRHSTGELFF
TGTGCCAGCAGTTACGATCTGCGGCACTCCACCGGGGAGCTGTTTTTT
>TRBJ2-1|-|-|TRBV7-2
CASSSSIASYNEQFF
TGTGCCAGCAGCTCTTCAATCGCCTCCTACAATGAGCAGTTCTTC
>TRBJ2-7|-|-|TRBV10-1
CASSEGGTANSYEQYF
TGCGCCAGCAGTGAAGGGGGGACTGCCAACTCCTACGAGCAGTACTTC
>TRBJ1-1|-|TRBD1|TRBV6-6
CASSRTGLVEAFF
TGTGCCAGCAGCAGGACAGGGCTTGTTGAAGCTTTCTTT